This is a list of T cell receptor beta chains from one sample in a study of response to subunit inactivated influenza vaccine. TCRdb used MiXCR to reprocess the RT-PCR reads, holding one entry per CDR3 protein. The sample has some 300,000 distinct CDR3 sequences; around 22% are singletons. Source: PBMCs from blood, taken approximately 22 months after vaccination. The source of these receptors is a man between 45 and 75 years old who received an inactivated influenza vaccine. Both conserved end residues are part of each CDR3. A D gene is named only where the DNA matches it firmly. A row's size may be missing; if present it is once, few, many or a size class.

v_gene: TRBV9
abundance: few
j_gene: TRBJ2-2
d_gene: NA
CDR3aa: CASSVDLHLYTGELFF
CDR3nt: TGTGCCAGCAGCGTAGACTTACACCTTTACACCGGGGAGCTGTTTTTT

v_gene: TRBV30
abundance: NA
j_gene: TRBJ1-1
d_gene: NA
CDR3aa: CAWSVGQINTEAFF
CDR3nt: TGTGCCTGGAGTGTAGGCCAGATCAACACTGAAGCTTTCTTT

v_gene: TRBV12-3/TRBV12-4
abundance: NA
j_gene: TRBJ2-3
d_gene: NA
CDR3aa: CASSSRHGGDTQYF
CDR3nt: TGTGCCAGCAGTTCCCGCCATGGTGGTGATACGCAGTATTTT

v_gene: TRBV10-3
abundance: NA
j_gene: TRBJ1-4
d_gene: NA
CDR3aa: CAISETGLNEKLFF
CDR3nt: TGTGCCATCAGTGAGACGGGCCTTAATGAAAAACTGTTTTTT

v_gene: TRBV20-1
abundance: NA
j_gene: TRBJ2-3
d_gene: NA
CDR3aa: CSASLEGTQYF
CDR3nt: TGCAGTGCTAGTCTTGAGGGGACGCAGTATTTT

v_gene: TRBV12-3/TRBV12-4
abundance: many
j_gene: TRBJ1-5
d_gene: TRBD1
CDR3aa: CASSFGDRGNQPQHF
CDR3nt: TGTGCCAGCAGTTTCGGGGACAGGGGGAATCAGCCCCAGCATTTT

v_gene: TRBV28
abundance: NA
j_gene: TRBJ1-3
d_gene: TRBD1
CDR3aa: CASSFPGQVSGNTIYF
CDR3nt: TGTGCCAGCAGTTTCCCGGGACAGGTCTCTGGAAACACCATATATTTT

v_gene: TRBV12-3/TRBV12-4
abundance: few
j_gene: TRBJ1-1
d_gene: NA
CDR3aa: CASGTDGGPITEAFF
CDR3nt: TGTGCCAGCGGAACCGACGGGGGACCTATCACTGAAGCTTTCTTT

v_gene: TRBV28
abundance: NA
j_gene: TRBJ2-5
d_gene: NA
CDR3aa: CASSLPGLQTQYF
CDR3nt: TGTGCCAGCAGTTTGCCAGGGTTACAGACCCAGTACTTC

v_gene: TRBV5-1
abundance: NA
j_gene: TRBJ1-1
d_gene: NA
CDR3aa: CASSGGAFLGNTEAFF
CDR3nt: TGCGCCAGCAGCGGTGGGGCTTTCCTGGGGAACACTGAAGCTTTCTTT

v_gene: TRBV29-1
abundance: NA
j_gene: TRBJ2-1
d_gene: TRBD2
CDR3aa: CSVPPRAAGGEQFF
CDR3nt: TGCAGCGTGCCACCCCGGGCAGCGGGGGGAGAGCAGTTCTTC

v_gene: TRBV5-1
abundance: NA
j_gene: TRBJ2-7
d_gene: TRBD1
CDR3aa: CASSLFPGQGSYEQYF
CDR3nt: TGCGCCAGCAGCTTGTTTCCGGGACAGGGCTCCTACGAGCAGTACTTC

v_gene: TRBV7-9
abundance: few
j_gene: TRBJ2-3
d_gene: NA
CDR3aa: CASSSYVYYTDTQYF
CDR3nt: TGTGCCAGCAGCTCCTACGTTTATTACACAGATACGCAGTATTTT

v_gene: TRBV7-6
abundance: NA
j_gene: TRBJ2-5
d_gene: TRBD1
CDR3aa: CASSRDRAYETQYF
CDR3nt: TGTGCCAGCAGCCGGGACAGGGCCTACGAGACCCAGTACTTC

v_gene: TRBV12-3/TRBV12-4
abundance: few
j_gene: TRBJ1-5
d_gene: TRBD1
CDR3aa: CASRRQGSQPQHF
CDR3nt: TGTGCCAGCAGAAGACAGGGGAGTCAGCCCCAGCATTTT

v_gene: TRBV5-1
abundance: NA
j_gene: TRBJ2-5
d_gene: NA
CDR3aa: CASSPLGETQYF
CDR3nt: TGCGCCAGCAGCCCCCTTGGAGAGACCCAGTACTTC

v_gene: TRBV5-1
abundance: few
j_gene: TRBJ1-2
d_gene: NA
CDR3aa: CASSAGGPGYTF
CDR3nt: TGCGCCAGCAGCGCCGGGGGCCCAGGCTACACCTTC

v_gene: TRBV13
abundance: few
j_gene: TRBJ2-2
d_gene: NA
CDR3aa: CASSFGGLSGELFF
CDR3nt: TGTGCCAGCAGCTTCGGAGGACTATCCGGGGAGCTGTTTTTT

v_gene: TRBV11-3
abundance: NA
j_gene: TRBJ2-1
d_gene: TRBD1
CDR3aa: CASSLGRTGGNEQFF
CDR3nt: TGTGCCAGCAGCTTAGGTCGGACAGGGGGCAATGAGCAGTTCTTC

v_gene: TRBV27
abundance: NA
j_gene: TRBJ1-6
d_gene: TRBD1
CDR3aa: CASSFTSGGRSPLHF
CDR3nt: TGTGCCAGCAGTTTCACCTCAGGGGGTCGATCACCCCTCCACTTT

v_gene: TRBV28
abundance: few
j_gene: TRBJ1-5
d_gene: TRBD1
CDR3aa: CASSSAGTGVNQPQHF
CDR3nt: TGTGCCAGCAGTTCTGCCGGGACAGGGGTTAATCAGCCCCAGCATTTT

v_gene: TRBV27
abundance: NA
j_gene: TRBJ2-2
d_gene: NA
CDR3aa: CASSWGTTGELFF
CDR3nt: TGTGCCAGCAGTTGGGGGACCACCGGGGAGCTGTTTTTT

v_gene: TRBV10-3
abundance: NA
j_gene: TRBJ2-2
d_gene: NA
CDR3aa: CAISTLSQNTGELFF
CDR3nt: TGTGCCATCAGTACCCTTTCACAGAACACCGGGGAGCTGTTTTTT

v_gene: TRBV6-5
abundance: few
j_gene: TRBJ2-7
d_gene: TRBD2
CDR3aa: CASSYSPLREGEQYF
CDR3nt: TGTGCCAGCAGTTATTCCCCGCTCCGGGAGGGAGAGCAGTACTTC

v_gene: TRBV5-1
abundance: NA
j_gene: TRBJ2-3
d_gene: NA
CDR3aa: CASRDAMNTQYF
CDR3nt: TGCGCCAGCAGGGACGCAATGAATACGCAGTATTTT

v_gene: TRBV29-1
abundance: NA
j_gene: TRBJ1-2
d_gene: TRBD1
CDR3aa: CSVLRGTGDYGYTF
CDR3nt: TGCAGCGTCCTCCGAGGGACAGGGGACTATGGCTACACCTTC

v_gene: TRBV9
abundance: NA
j_gene: TRBJ2-3
d_gene: TRBD1
CDR3aa: CASSLLQGVVTDTQYF
CDR3nt: TGTGCCAGCAGCTTACTGCAGGGGGTGGTCACAGATACGCAGTATTTT

v_gene: TRBV2
abundance: NA
j_gene: TRBJ2-7
d_gene: NA
CDR3aa: CVSSAFQSSYEQYF
CDR3nt: TGTGTCAGCAGTGCCTTCCAAAGCTCCTACGAGCAGTACTTC

v_gene: TRBV7-9
abundance: few
j_gene: TRBJ2-7
d_gene: NA
CDR3aa: CASSLVHYEQYF
CDR3nt: TGTGCCAGCAGCTTAGTTCACTACGAGCAGTACTTC

v_gene: TRBV24-1
abundance: few
j_gene: TRBJ1-6
d_gene: NA
CDR3aa: CATSDHGNSPLHF
CDR3nt: TGTGCCACCAGTGACCACGGCAATTCACCCCTCCACTTT

v_gene: TRBV6-1
abundance: NA
j_gene: TRBJ2-7
d_gene: NA
CDR3aa: CASSRPGAYEQYF
CDR3nt: TGTGCCAGCAGTAGACCGGGGGCCTACGAGCAGTACTTC

v_gene: TRBV11-3
abundance: NA
j_gene: TRBJ2-1
d_gene: NA
CDR3aa: CASSRGYEGNEQFF
CDR3nt: TGTGCCAGCAGCCGCGGGTACGAGGGGAATGAGCAGTTCTTC

v_gene: TRBV12-3/TRBV12-4
abundance: many
j_gene: TRBJ1-3
d_gene: NA
CDR3aa: CASSRALTVGNTIYF
CDR3nt: TGTGCCAGCAGTCGAGCCTTGACAGTCGGAAACACCATATATTTT

v_gene: TRBV6-6
abundance: NA
j_gene: TRBJ2-7
d_gene: NA
CDR3aa: CASGYSSYEQYF
CDR3nt: TGTGCCAGCGGGTACAGCTCCTACGAGCAGTACTTC

v_gene: TRBV5-6
abundance: NA
j_gene: TRBJ2-3
d_gene: TRBD2
CDR3aa: CASSLTGTRYTDTQYF
CDR3nt: TGTGCCAGCAGCTTGACCGGGACTAGATACACAGATACGCAGTATTTT

v_gene: TRBV29-1
abundance: NA
j_gene: TRBJ2-5
d_gene: TRBD2
CDR3aa: CSVEGTSGNQETQYF
CDR3nt: TGCAGCGTTGAGGGGACTAGCGGGAACCAAGAGACCCAGTACTTC

v_gene: TRBV30
abundance: many
j_gene: TRBJ1-2
d_gene: NA
CDR3aa: CAWSENYGYTF
CDR3nt: TGTGCCTGGAGTGAAAACTATGGCTACACCTTC

v_gene: TRBV6-2/TRBV6-3
abundance: few
j_gene: TRBJ1-5
d_gene: NA
CDR3aa: CASSYYQGSNQPQHF
CDR3nt: TGTGCCAGCAGTTACTACCAGGGCAGCAATCAGCCCCAGCATTTT

v_gene: TRBV12-3/TRBV12-4
abundance: few
j_gene: TRBJ1-2
d_gene: NA
CDR3aa: CASSPESGYTF
CDR3nt: TGTGCCAGCAGTCCAGAGAGTGGCTACACCTTC

v_gene: TRBV5-1
abundance: NA
j_gene: TRBJ2-7
d_gene: TRBD1
CDR3aa: CASSPPGTVGEQYF
CDR3nt: TGCGCCAGCAGCCCCCCCGGGACAGTGGGTGAGCAGTACTTC

v_gene: TRBV5-1
abundance: few
j_gene: TRBJ2-1
d_gene: TRBD1
CDR3aa: CASAGQGANEQFF
CDR3nt: TGCGCCAGCGCCGGACAGGGGGCGAATGAGCAGTTCTTC

v_gene: TRBV12-3/TRBV12-4
abundance: few
j_gene: TRBJ1-1
d_gene: TRBD1
CDR3aa: CASSPKGQLEAFF
CDR3nt: TGTGCCAGCAGCCCTAAGGGACAGCTTGAAGCTTTCTTT

v_gene: TRBV5-6
abundance: many
j_gene: TRBJ1-1
d_gene: TRBD1
CDR3aa: CASSLFAGTGWTTEAFF
CDR3nt: TGTGCCAGCAGCCTATTCGCAGGGACAGGGTGGACCACTGAAGCTTTCTTT

v_gene: TRBV29-1
abundance: many
j_gene: TRBJ2-7
d_gene: TRBD1
CDR3aa: CSVEAGGFNSYEQYF
CDR3nt: TGCAGCGTTGAAGCAGGGGGCTTTAACTCCTACGAGCAGTACTTC

v_gene: TRBV4-2
abundance: few
j_gene: TRBJ2-2
d_gene: NA
CDR3aa: CASSQGTANTGELFF
CDR3nt: TGTGCCAGCAGCCAAGGGACGGCGAACACCGGGGAGCTGTTTTTT

v_gene: TRBV7-2
abundance: few
j_gene: TRBJ1-4
d_gene: NA
CDR3aa: CASSLYGRSTNEKLFF
CDR3nt: TGTGCCAGCAGCTTATACGGGAGATCAACTAATGAAAAACTGTTTTTT

v_gene: TRBV7-9
abundance: NA
j_gene: TRBJ1-5
d_gene: NA
CDR3aa: CATAGGAAEGQPQHF
CDR3nt: TGTGCCACCGCGGGGGGGGCCGCGGAGGGGCAGCCCCAGCATTTT

v_gene: TRBV12-3/TRBV12-4
abundance: NA
j_gene: TRBJ1-3
d_gene: NA
CDR3aa: CASSFGIGAYGNTIYF
CDR3nt: TGTGCCAGCAGTTTCGGGATCGGAGCTTATGGAAACACCATATATTTT

v_gene: TRBV7-9
abundance: NA
j_gene: TRBJ2-1
d_gene: NA
CDR3aa: CASSLKGLDNEQFF
CDR3nt: TGTGCCAGCAGCCTAAAGGGCCTAGACAATGAGCAGTTCTTC

v_gene: TRBV20-1
abundance: NA
j_gene: TRBJ2-1
d_gene: NA
CDR3aa: CSATGPVHEQFF
CDR3nt: TGCAGTGCTACAGGCCCCGTCCATGAGCAGTTCTTC

v_gene: TRBV7-2
abundance: few
j_gene: TRBJ1-2
d_gene: NA
CDR3aa: CASSPEIANYGYTF
CDR3nt: TGTGCCAGCAGCCCCGAAATCGCTAACTATGGCTACACCTTC

v_gene: TRBV27
abundance: few
j_gene: TRBJ1-6
d_gene: TRBD1
CDR3aa: CASSSTGVYNSPLHF
CDR3nt: TGTGCCAGCAGTTCGACAGGGGTATATAATTCACCCCTCCACTTT

v_gene: TRBV11-2
abundance: few
j_gene: TRBJ1-6
d_gene: NA
CDR3aa: CASSLESRTAPKRPLHF
CDR3nt: TGTGCCAGCAGCTTAGAGTCGCGGACAGCCCCTAAGAGGCCCCTCCACTTT

v_gene: TRBV3-1
abundance: NA
j_gene: TRBJ1-5
d_gene: NA
CDR3aa: CASSQAPGRDQPQHF
CDR3nt: TGTGCCAGCAGCCAAGCGCCAGGCCGCGATCAGCCCCAGCATTTT

v_gene: TRBV7-8
abundance: NA
j_gene: TRBJ1-4
d_gene: TRBD1
CDR3aa: CASSLARTGAEKLFF
CDR3nt: TGTGCCAGCAGCTTAGCCCGGACAGGGGCGGAAAAACTGTTTTTT

v_gene: TRBV20-1
abundance: NA
j_gene: TRBJ1-1
d_gene: NA
CDR3aa: CSAGKKYMNTEAFF
CDR3nt: TGCAGCGCAGGGAAGAAGTACATGAACACTGAAGCTTTCTTT

v_gene: TRBV20-1
abundance: NA
j_gene: TRBJ2-7
d_gene: TRBD1
CDR3aa: CSARDRGKAYEQYF
CDR3nt: TGCAGTGCAAGAGACAGGGGGAAGGCCTACGAGCAGTACTTC

v_gene: TRBV5-8
abundance: few
j_gene: TRBJ1-1
d_gene: NA
CDR3aa: CASSYYQPTNTEAFF
CDR3nt: TGTGCCAGCAGCTACTACCAACCGACGAACACTGAAGCTTTCTTT

v_gene: TRBV6-5
abundance: few
j_gene: TRBJ2-1
d_gene: TRBD2
CDR3aa: CASSYSSGGYNEQFF
CDR3nt: TGTGCCAGCAGTTACTCTAGCGGGGGGTACAATGAGCAGTTCTTC